Each of the 17 T cell receptor beta chains below was sequenced from the same sample in a study of blood T cell repertoires in COVID-19. This table comes from immunoSEQ multiplex PCR, and its TCRdb copy is limited to in-frame clones, with some not included. The table has 120,000 or so clones, around four fifths seen once. Sequenced sample: peripheral blood. Source of these receptors: a human donor in a cohort sampled during active COVID-19.

V usage is TRBV9 and J usage is TRBJ1-2, with TRBD1 identical over 7 bases. The length of the CDR3 is 15 residues. CDR1 SGDLS and CDR2 YYNGEE come from the germline V gene. With V trimmed by 3 bases and J by 5 bases, 10 bases remained unmatched. The CDR3 sequence: CASSARGQADYGYTF. The CDR3 DNA reads TGTGCCAGCAGCGCCCGAGGACAGGCAGATTATGGCTACACCTTC.

The genes are TRBV27 and TRBJ2-7, with D unresolved. V was shortened by 10 bases and J by 6 bases, with 19 bases between the two germline ends. CDR1 MNHEY and CDR2 SMNVEV come from the germline V gene (reference sequence). The CDR3 consists of 13 residues. The CDR3 nucleotides read TGTGCCACCCGGAAGGTCCATCTAGTCGAGCAGTACTTC. Amino acid sequence: CATRKVHLVEQYF.

The V and J genes are TRBV6-5 and TRBJ1-2, with 8 bases aligning to TRBD1. The V and J ends lost 0 bases and 8 bases, in that order; junction bases with no gene match: 2. Germline loops: CDR1 MNHEY, CDR2 SVGAGI. This CDR3 has 13 residues. The CDR3 region has the DNA TGTGCCAGCAGTTACTCGACAGGGGCCGGCTACACCTTC. Residues: CASSYSTGAGYTF.

The J gene is TRBJ2-2, the V gene TRBV18; 9 nucleotides match TRBD1. Germline trimming cut 6 bases from V and 5 bases from J; bases unmatched to any gene: 13. The CDR3 has 17 amino acids. CDR1 is KGHSH, CDR2 LQKENI, per germline. CDR3 bases: TGTGCCAGCTCTCGTGCTGGACAGGGGTTCGGAACCGGGGAGCTGTTTTTT. Translated, it gives CASSRAGQGFGTGELFF.

The chain uses TRBV11-2 and TRBJ2-1; 7 bases agree with TRBD2. The germline V gene encodes CDR1 SGHAT and CDR2 FQNNGV. J gave up 9 bases and V 5 bases, and 10 bases lay outside the gene matches. This CDR3 is built from 14 residues. Here the CDR3 reads CASSPGLEGIEQFF. DNA of the CDR3: TGTGCCAGCAGCCCCGGACTAGAAGGGATTGAGCAGTTCTTC.

This clone was recorded at least ten times. The chain uses TRBV6-5 and TRBJ2-2; TRBD1 is a possible D gene (6 bases). Per the germline V gene, CDR1 is MNHEY and CDR2 is SVGAGI. The V end was cut by 8 bases, the J end by 5 bases, with 6 bases between. CDR3 length equals 11 residues. The CDR3 spells CASGQTGELFF. The CDR3 region has the DNA TGTGCCAGCGGACAGACCGGGGAGCTGTTTTTT.

The chain carries TRBV7-2 and TRBJ1-2; D ambiguous. CDR1 and CDR2 (germline): SGHTA, FQGNSA. This CDR3 contains 16 residues. Between the trimmed V and J ends, which lost 4 bases and 4 bases, there was a span of 19 bases. The CDR3, as DNA: TGTGCCAGCAGCTCCCGTGACATTGGGCTGGGCTATGGCTACACCTTC. Protein: CASSSRDIGLGYGYTF.

The V gene is TRBV6-5, the J gene TRBJ1-1; D call uncertain. The germline CDR1 and CDR2 sequences are MNHEY and SVGAGI. The CDR3 extends over 12 amino acids. With 2 bases removed from V and 6 bases from J, the gap between germline ends came to 7 bases. The chain's CDR3 is CASSYGQSEAFF. In DNA form, the CDR3 reads TGTGCCAGCAGTTACGGGCAGTCTGAAGCTTTCTTT.

The chain couples TRBV5-6 to TRBJ2-3; a possible D gene is TRBD2 (7 bases). The CDR3 has 16 amino acids. The germline gives CDR1 SGHDT, CDR2 YYEEEE. The V end lost 4 bases, the J end lost 2 bases, and 17 bases lay between the germline ends. In DNA form, the CDR3 reads TGTGCCAGCAGCCTACAGGGAGGGATCCTCACAGATACGCAGTATTTT. This sequence encodes CASSLQGGILTDTQYF.

V and J are TRBV18 and TRBJ2-7, with a possible D match to TRBD1 (5 bases). Trimming removed 1 base at V and 7 bases at J, with 11 bases between. This CDR3 has 13 residues. Germline CDR1 reads KGHSH; CDR2 reads LQKENI. The CDR3 nucleotides are TGTGCCAGCTCACCACTTATTGCAGGGGAGCAGTACTTC. This encodes CASSPLIAGEQYF.

The rearrangement joins TRBV2 to TRBJ1-6; D gene uncertain. Looked up from germline, CDR1 is SNHLY and CDR2 is FYNNEI. V lost 0 bases and J 11 bases, leaving 5 bases between the germline ends. This CDR3 spans 12 amino acids. CDR3 amino acids: CASSEALAPLHF. For the CDR3, the DNA is TGTGCCAGCAGTGAAGCGCTAGCACCCCTCCACTTT.

The V gene is TRBV7-3, the J gene TRBJ2-7; 7 nucleotides line up with TRBD2. The V gene's germline CDR1 is SGHTA and CDR2 FQGTGA. The CDR3 covers 13 residues. The ends lost 8 bases at V and 6 bases at J; junction bases unmatched: 10. This CDR3 reads CASSPSGAGEQYF. The CDR3, as DNA: TGTGCCAGCTCCCCAAGCGGGGCGGGCGAGCAGTACTTC.

The chain has TRBV5-1 and TRBJ2-1; 8 bases fit TRBD2. After removal of 0 bases from V and 5 bases from J, the junction contained 4 bases not matched to a gene. The CDR3 has 15 residues. Germline V gene lookup returns CDR1 SGHRS and CDR2 YFSETQ. The CDR3 reads CASSLALAGHNEQFF. CDR3 sequence (DNA): TGCGCCAGCAGCTTGGCCTTAGCGGGGCACAATGAGCAGTTCTTC.

There are many counts of this clone. The chain employs TRBV4-1 and TRBJ1-6, with D unclear. The CDR3 runs 14 residues. Per the germline V gene, CDR1 is MGHRA and CDR2 is YSYEKL. Trimming pared 1 base from V and 11 bases from J, leaving 12 bases between. CDR3 bases: TGCGCCAGCAGCCAAGTGGCACGAATTACACCCCTCCACTTT. Encoded protein: CASSQVARITPLHF.

The CDR3 loop is CASSLRAGWYEQYF. The CDR3 DNA reads as TGTGCCAGCAGTTTAAGGGCAGGGTGGTACGAGCAGTACTTC. The chain recombines TRBV27 with TRBJ2-7; TRBD1 might be the D (5 bases). Germline CDR1 MNHEY, CDR2 SMNVEV (reference sequence). V lost 2 bases and J lost 4, with 12 bases in between. CDR3 length: 14 amino acids.

V is TRBV7-8 and J is TRBJ2-2; TRBD2 matches at 15 bases. Unmatched junction bases numbered 11, after V lost 5 bases and J lost 7 bases. Germline CDR1 SGHVS, CDR2 FQNEAQ. The CDR3 is 18 residues long. This chain's CDR3 is CASSAHLRTSGGDGELFF. The DNA of the CDR3 is TGTGCCAGCAGCGCCCACCTACGGACTAGCGGGGGGGACGGGGAGCTGTTTTTT. The complete variable domain, with remaining parts taken from reference TRBV7-8 and TRBJ2-2, reads GAGVSQSPRYKVAKRGQDVALRCDPISGHVSLFWYQQALGQGPEFLTYFQNEAQLDKSGLPSDRFFAERPEGSVSTLKIQRTQQEDSAVYLCASSAHLRTSGGDGELFFGEGSRLTVL.

This clone came up a few times. The V call is TRBV27, the J call TRBJ2-7; 12 nucleotides line up with TRBD2. J gave up 7 bases and V 2 bases, and 6 bases lay outside the gene matches. The CDR3 length is 15 residues. Germline values: CDR1 MNHEY, CDR2 SMNVEV (reference sequence). Here the CDR3 DNA reads TGTGCCAGCAGTTTACCCCCTAGCGGGAGGGGTGAGCAGTACTTC. Translating gives CASSLPPSGRGEQYF.